A selection of T cell receptor beta chains follows, all from one sample in a study of OX40 agonist ivuxolimab in advanced cancers. Data came from immunoSEQ multiplex PCR; TCRdb stores just in-frame clones and leaves some out. The sample holds approximately 50,000 clones, 88% seen once. The sequencing used CD4+ or CD8+ T cells sorted from blood, collected in a trial of the OX40 agonist ivuxolimab. These receptors were obtained from an adult with an advanced solid tumor such as melanoma, head and neck, liver or kidney cancer. The CDR3 runs from the conserved cysteine through the conserved F or W. D genes are given only for firm matches. Rows may omit the clone size; those that give it use once, few, many or a size class.

j_call v_call clone_size d_call cdr3_aa cdr3_nt
TRBJ1-3 TRBV7-9 NA NA CASSELAGGANTIYF TGTGCCAGCAGCGAATTGGCAGGAGGGGCGAACACCATATATTTT
TRBJ1-5 TRBV28 NA NA CASSLRVLSNQPQHF TGTGCCAGCAGTTTGCGAGTACTTAGCAATCAGCCCCAGCATTTT
TRBJ2-5 TRBV15 NA NA CATSRRLATETQYF TGTGCCACCAGCAGACGATTAGCCACCGAGACCCAGTACTTC
TRBJ1-4 TRBV7-2 NA NA CASSPEGGTGVKLFF TGTGCCAGCAGCCCCGAGGGGGGGACGGGTGTAAAACTGTTTTTT
TRBJ2-5 TRBV6-6 NA NA CASGTWGQETQYF TGTGCCAGCGGGACATGGGGACAAGAGACCCAGTACTTC
TRBJ2-1 TRBV9 NA TRBD1 CASSVAYGTGARGWGNEQFF TGTGCCAGCAGCGTAGCTTATGGGACAGGGGCTCGCGGATGGGGCAATGAGCAGTTCTTC
TRBJ2-1 TRBV28 NA TRBD2 CASSGRLAGGIF TGTGCCAGCAGCGGAAGACTAGCGGGGGGGATCTTC
TRBJ2-5 TRBV11-2 once TRBD1 CASSLPGQGAKTQYF TGTGCCAGCAGCTTACCAGGGCAGGGGGCGAAGACCCAGTACTTC
TRBJ2-5 TRBV30 NA TRBD2 CAWKGGWETQYF TGTGCCTGGAAGGGAGGGTGGGAGACCCAGTACTTC
TRBJ1-3 TRBV5-4 NA TRBD1 CASSYRGGNTIYF TGTGCCAGCAGCTACAGGGGTGGAAACACCATATATTTT
TRBJ2-3 TRBV7-3 NA NA CASSLGTMGFADTQYF TGTGCCAGCAGCTTAGGGACAATGGGCTTTGCAGATACGCAGTATTTT
TRBJ1-2 TRBV19 NA NA CASSMGHRRYGYTF TGTGCCAGTAGTATGGGACACCGGAGGTATGGCTACACCTTC
TRBJ1-5 TRBV10-3 NA TRBD1 CAISDRGQGHQPQHF TGTGCCATCAGTGATAGGGGACAGGGCCATCAGCCCCAGCATTTT
TRBJ2-3 TRBV19 NA TRBD2 CASSLSGNTDTQYF TGTGCCAGTAGTCTTAGCGGGAACACAGATACGCAGTATTTT
TRBJ2-1 TRBV10-3 few TRBD2 CAIRDQLTGGYNEQFF TGTGCCATCAGAGATCAATTAACGGGAGGCTACAATGAGCAGTTCTTC
TRBJ1-2 TRBV7-2 NA TRBD1 CASSFRQGAHYGYTF TGTGCCAGCAGCTTCCGTCAGGGGGCTCACTATGGCTACACCTTC
TRBJ1-3 TRBV2 NA NA CASSERDFSGNTIYF TGTGCCAGCAGTGAAAGGGACTTCTCTGGAAACACCATATATTTT
TRBJ1-1 TRBV4-3 NA NA CASSQDWWVDEAFF TGCGCCAGCAGCCAAGATTGGTGGGTAGATGAAGCTTTCTTT
TRBJ2-4 TRBV18 NA TRBD1 CASSPRQGQNIQYF TGTGCCAGCTCACCCCGACAGGGACAAAACATTCAGTACTTC
TRBJ1-1 TRBV7-2 NA NA CASSSGAVEAFF TGTGCCAGCAGCTCTGGGGCTGTTGAAGCTTTCTTT
TRBJ2-3 TRBV6-5 NA NA CASSYSRDPSTDTQYF TGTGCCAGCAGTTACAGCCGGGACCCCAGCACAGATACGCAGTATTTT
TRBJ2-4 TRBV27 NA TRBD2 CASSFLSGRERNIQYF TGTGCCAGCAGTTTCCTTAGCGGGAGGGAGAGGAACATTCAGTACTTC
TRBJ2-7 TRBV7-3 NA NA CASGGHEQYF TGTGCCAGCGGTGGTCACGAGCAGTACTTC
TRBJ2-2 TRBV7-3 medium-sized NA CASSGRESGELFF TGTGCCAGCAGCGGTCGGGAGTCCGGGGAGCTGTTTTTT
TRBJ2-6 TRBV5-1 NA NA CASSLGNSGANVLTF TGCGCCAGCAGCTTGGGGAACTCTGGGGCCAACGTCCTGACTTTC
TRBJ2-5 TRBV7-9 NA TRBD2 CATASGSLSETQYF TGTGCCACTGCTAGCGGGAGTTTATCGGAGACCCAGTACTTC
TRBJ1-2 TRBV7-9 NA TRBD1 CASSHNEGAGYTF TGTGCCAGCAGCCACAATGAGGGGGCGGGCTACACCTTC
TRBJ2-3 TRBV7-2 NA NA CASSRISGSDTQYF TGTGCCAGCAGCCGGATTAGTGGTTCAGATACGCAGTATTTT
TRBJ2-3 TRBV7-3 NA TRBD2 CASSLTSGSGAIDTQYF TGTGCCAGCAGCTTAACGTCGGGTAGCGGGGCTATAGATACGCAGTATTTT
TRBJ1-5 TRBV28 NA NA CASSLGATGGIQPQHF TGTGCCAGCAGCCTAGGGGCCACCGGGGGTATTCAGCCCCAGCATTTT
TRBJ2-3 TRBV7-2 NA NA CASSLGASLTDTQYF TGTGCCAGCAGCTTGGGGGCCAGCCTCACAGATACGCAGTATTTT
TRBJ2-7 TRBV7-2 NA NA CASSLSSPYVGSQQYF TGTGCCAGCAGCTTAAGTAGCCCCTATGTAGGGAGCCAGCAGTACTTC
TRBJ1-2 TRBV7-8 NA TRBD1 CASSLSTGEDGYTF TGTGCCAGCAGCTTATCGACAGGGGAAGATGGCTACACCTTC
TRBJ2-5 TRBV28 NA NA CASSLLGETQYF TGTGCCAGCAGTTTGCTAGGGGAGACCCAGTACTTC
TRBJ2-1 TRBV7-3 NA NA CASSLDSSSYNEQFF TGTGCCAGCAGCTTAGACTCGAGCTCCTACAATGAGCAGTTCTTC
TRBJ2-5 TRBV11-2 few TRBD2 CASSLSHGRSETQYF TGTGCCAGCAGCTTATCACACGGGAGGTCGGAGACCCAGTACTTC
TRBJ2-5 TRBV18 NA TRBD1 CASSPPGTAGQETQYF TGTGCCAGCTCACCACCGGGGACAGCAGGGCAAGAGACCCAGTACTTC
TRBJ1-1 TRBV21-1 few NA CASSKGHSAFF TGTGCCAGCAGCAAAGGGCATTCAGCTTTCTTT
TRBJ1-4 TRBV4-3 NA NA CASSQLRDGGKLFF TGCGCCAGCAGCCAGTTACGGGACGGAGGAAAACTGTTTTTT
TRBJ2-7 TRBV18 NA TRBD1 CASSPGGMSYEQYF TGTGCCAGCTCCCCAGGGGGCATGTCCTACGAGCAGTACTTC
TRBJ2-5 TRBV30 NA NA CAWRSRVQETQYF TGTGCCTGGAGATCTAGAGTTCAAGAGACCCAGTACTTC
TRBJ1-4 TRBV25-1 NA NA CASSDITGQGEKLFF TGTGCCAGCAGTGATATTACAGGGCAGGGGGAAAAACTGTTTTTT
TRBJ2-2 TRBV5-1 NA NA CASSSGQNTGELFF TGCGCCAGCAGCTCTGGACAGAACACCGGGGAGCTGTTTTTT
TRBJ2-2 TRBV7-6 NA TRBD2 CASSPTSGSPTGELFF TGTGCCAGCAGCCCAACTAGCGGGAGTCCGACCGGGGAGCTGTTTTTT
TRBJ1-3 TRBV7-9 NA NA CASSQAGDLVSGNTIYF TGTGCCAGCAGCCAAGCAGGGGACTTAGTCTCTGGAAACACCATATATTTT
TRBJ2-1 TRBV29-1 NA NA CSVEEGNEQFF TGCAGCGTTGAAGAGGGCAATGAGCAGTTCTTC
TRBJ2-2 TRBV9 NA TRBD2 CASSVTSGSNTGELFF TGTGCCAGCAGCGTGACTAGCGGGTCGAACACCGGGGAGCTGTTTTTT
TRBJ2-1 TRBV30 NA NA CAWTAQYPFLGSEQFF TGTGCCTGGACCGCACAGTACCCCTTCTTGGGGAGTGAGCAGTTCTTC
TRBJ2-5 TRBV10-3 few NA CAIKRGMGVQETQYF TGTGCCATCAAGAGGGGGATGGGAGTACAAGAGACCCAGTACTTC
TRBJ2-7 TRBV4-2 NA NA CASSRDPPASWFDEQYF TGTGCCAGCAGCCGGGACCCCCCGGCTAGTTGGTTTGACGAGCAGTACTTC
TRBJ2-1 TRBV9 NA TRBD1 CASGDRGDFGEQFF TGTGCCAGCGGGGACAGGGGAGATTTTGGTGAGCAGTTCTTC
TRBJ1-2 TRBV28 few NA CASRPDSRYGYTF TGTGCCAGCAGACCGGACAGCCGCTATGGCTACACCTTC
TRBJ1-1 TRBV19 NA NA CASATGQPHTEAFF TGTGCCAGTGCTACAGGACAACCACACACTGAAGCTTTCTTT
TRBJ2-7 TRBV7-2 NA NA CASSFFRSSYEQYF TGTGCCAGCAGCTTTTTTCGTAGTTCCTACGAGCAGTACTTC
TRBJ1-2 TRBV28 few NA CAVPALGRRHGYTF TGTGCCGTCCCAGCACTGGGGCGTCGCCATGGCTACACCTTC
TRBJ1-2 TRBV11-3 NA TRBD1 CASSLKTGWDGYTF TGTGCCAGCAGCCTAAAGACAGGGTGGGATGGCTACACCTTC
TRBJ2-5 TRBV28 NA NA CASSPFRRGETQYF TGTGCCAGCAGTCCTTTTCGTCGCGGGGAGACCCAGTACTTC
TRBJ2-7 TRBV11-2 NA NA CASSLDPGRTYEQYF TGTGCCAGCAGCTTGGACCCGGGACGGACCTACGAGCAGTACTTC
TRBJ2-7 TRBV7-6 NA TRBD1 CASSTLGTGTYEQYF TGTGCCAGCAGCACTCTCGGGACAGGAACCTACGAGCAGTACTTC